Following are 2 T cell receptor beta chains from one sample sequenced in a study of blood T cell repertoires in COVID-19. Here immunoSEQ multiplex PCR was the method, and the copy in TCRdb shows in-frame clones only, minus some. The sample lists 400,000 to 550,000 clones; approximately 90% were seen once. The specimen was PBMCs or T cells enriched from blood (not recorded which). These receptors originate from a woman in her late teens or twenties with acute COVID-19.

The J gene is TRBJ2-7, the V gene TRBV19; 8 bases line up with TRBD1. The ends lost 1 base at V and 3 bases at J; junction bases unmatched: 8. The CDR3 extends over 16 amino acids. Germline-derived CDR1 and CDR2 are LNHDA and SQIVND (reference sequence). CDR3 DNA: TGTGCCAGTAGTATAGCTGGGACAGGAGCCCACTACGAGCAGTACTTC. Its protein product is CASSIAGTGAHYEQYF. Full variable domain (missing parts from reference TRBV19 and TRBJ2-7): DGGITQSPKYLFRKEGQNVTLSCEQNLNHDAMYWYRQDPGQGLRLIYYSQIVNDFQKGDIAEGYSVSREKKESFPLTVTSAQKNPTAFYLCASSIAGTGAHYEQYFGPGTRLTVT.

V gene TRBV30 combines with J gene TRBJ2-7; 9 nucleotides agree with TRBD1. This CDR3 is built from 14 residues. J was trimmed by 4 bases and V by 3 bases; bases with no gene match: 7. CDR1 and CDR2 (germline): GTSNPN, SVGIG (reference sequence). The CDR3 region has the DNA TGTGCCTGGAGCCGGGACAGGGCAATGTACGAGCAGTACTTC. Translation: CAWSRDRAMYEQYF.